Listed here are 23 T cell receptor beta chains from one sample, sequenced in a study of identical twins. Using its own MiXCR run on the 5' RACE reads, TCRdb lists one record per CDR3 protein. The table records approximately 670,000 distinct CDR3 sequences, roughly 6.2% of them present only once. Sequenced input: naive T cells sorted from blood. Every receptor here comes from a man younger than 35 in good health.

The J gene is TRBJ2-5, the V gene TRBV7-6; 14 bases map to TRBD2. This CDR3 contains 17 residues. V lost 4 bases to trimming and J lost 5 bases; unmatched junction nucleotides: 9. Looked up from germline, CDR1 is SGHVS and CDR2 is FNYEAQ. The CDR3 loop reads CASSYGTSGSYRETQYF. The DNA of the CDR3 is TGTGCCAGCAGCTACGGGACTAGCGGGAGTTACCGGGAGACCCAGTACTTC. Based on the CDR3 plus reference TRBV7-6 and TRBJ2-5, the full variable domain is GAGVSQSPRYKVTKRGQDVALRCDPISGHVSLYWYRQALGQGPEFLTYFNYEAQQDKSGLPNDRFSAERPEGSISTLTIQRTEQRDSAMYRCASSYGTSGSYRETQYFGPGTRLLVL.

J is TRBJ2-7 and V is TRBV24-1; TRBD2 might be the D (7 bases). With 4 bases removed from V and 5 bases from J, the gap between germline ends came to 20 bases. CDR3 length: 16 amino acids. Germline CDR1 and CDR2: KGHDR and SFDVKD. The CDR3 nucleotides are TGTGCCACCAGTGACAGAGAGGGGGGGTTCCTAGACGAGCAGTACTTC. Translating gives CATSDREGGFLDEQYF.

This clonotype appeared many times. CDR3 residues: CSVRTEAYEQYV. The CDR3 DNA is TGCAGCGTCAGGACAGAAGCTTACGAGCAGTACGTC. The gene calls are TRBV29-1 and TRBJ2-7; D is possibly TRBD1 (6 bases). V lost 6 bases, J lost 4 bases, and 13 bases lay in between. The germline gives CDR1 SQVTM, CDR2 ANQGSEA. CDR3 length equals 12 residues.

This clonotype was picked up many times. V is TRBV27 and J is TRBJ2-1, with 15 bases identical to TRBD2. V shed 0 bases, J shed 8 bases, and the junction held 2 bases outside the gene matches. The length of the CDR3 is 16 residues. The V gene's germline CDR1 is MNHEY and CDR2 SMNVEV (reference sequence). CDR3 sequence reads: CASSLSGLAGGYEQFF. Here the CDR3 DNA reads TGTGCCAGCAGTTTATCCGGACTAGCGGGAGGGTATGAGCAGTTCTTC.

This clonotype was detected a few times. The J gene is TRBJ2-1, the V gene TRBV29-1; the match to TRBD1 covers 7 bases. Germline loops: CDR1 SQVTM, CDR2 ANQGSEA. The CDR3 is made up of 13 amino acids. CDR3 region: CTLDRASYNEQFF. CDR3 sequence (DNA): TGCACCCTCGACAGGGCTTCATACAATGAGCAGTTCTTC.

This clonotype was counted many times. The chain uses TRBV20-1 and TRBJ2-5; weak D call: TRBD1 (6 bases). The V gene's germline CDR1 is DFQATT and CDR2 SNEGSKA (reference sequence). V lost 1 base and J 1 base, leaving 10 bases between the germline ends. The CDR3 runs to 14 residues. This chain's CDR3 is CSARGKGVQETQYF. The CDR3 coding sequence is TGCAGTGCTAGAGGGAAGGGGGTCCAAGAGACCCAGTACTTC.

This clonotype was seen repeatedly, ten times or more. The chain uses TRBV7-2 and TRBJ2-2; D gene unclear. Germline values: CDR1 SGHTA, CDR2 FQGNSA. The CDR3 totals 12 residues. In DNA, the CDR3 is TGTGCGACCGCTAAGTCCCCCGGGGAGCTGTTTTTT. Protein: CATAKSPGELFF.

There are many counts of this clonotype. This rearrangement joins TRBV29-1 to TRBJ2-1; 10 bases are a match to TRBD2. Losses at the gene ends were 2 bases for V and 6 bases for J; bases not matched to a gene: 4. The CDR3 has 14 residues. The germline CDR1 and CDR2 sequences are SQVTM and ANQGSEA. CDR3 DNA sequence: TGCAGCGTTGAACGACTAGCGGGCGCCAATGAGCAGTTCTTC. Translated, it gives CSVERLAGANEQFF.

This clonotype was found many times. The CDR3: CATEGQRSTDTQYF. The CDR3 DNA reads TGTGCCACCGAGGGACAGCGCAGCACAGATACGCAGTATTTT. The rearrangement uses TRBV7-9 and TRBJ2-3; 7 nucleotides agree with TRBD1. The CDR3 totals 14 residues. V lost 10 bases to trimming and J lost 0 bases; unmatched junction nucleotides: 7. Germline CDR1 reads SEHNR; CDR2 reads FQNEAQ (reference sequence).

The sample holds a few counts of this clonotype. The chain carries TRBV6-6 and TRBJ2-7; D gene ambiguous. The CDR3 has 12 residues. Per the germline V gene, CDR1 is MNHNY and CDR2 is SVGAGI (reference sequence). The CDR3 region has the DNA TGTGCCAGCAGCTCAATCGACGGACCCCCTCACGTC. Its translation: CASSSIDGPPHV.

This clonotype has at least ten counts. V gene TRBV10-3 combines with J gene TRBJ2-1; 9 bases agree with TRBD2. The trim removed 7 bases at V and 4 bases at J, leaving 5 bases unmatched. The CDR3 covers 14 residues. Germline loops: CDR1 ENHRY, CDR2 SYGVKD. The CDR3, as DNA: TGTGCCATCATTGCGGGAGGGCAGTACAATGAGCAGTTCTTC. Translation: CAIIAGGQYNEQFF.

This clonotype was seen a handful of times. This chain joins TRBV11-2 and TRBJ2-1, with 11 bases identical to TRBD2. V shed 1 base, J shed 5 bases, and the junction held 13 bases outside the gene matches. Germline-derived CDR1 and CDR2 are SGHAT and FQNNGV. The CDR3 is made up of 19 amino acids. The CDR3 loop reads CASSLGTSGSLSGNNEQFF. The CDR3, as DNA: TGTGCCAGCAGCTTAGGTACTAGCGGGAGTTTAAGTGGTAACAATGAGCAGTTCTTC.

In its sample, this clonotype was seen many times. DNA for the CDR3: TGTGCCAGCAGTGAAGTTGGACAGGGTTTTTCACCCCTCCACTTT. Its protein product is CASSEVGQGFSPLHF. The chain links TRBV6-1 to TRBJ1-6, with TRBD1 identical over 8 bases. There are 15 residues in the CDR3. The germline V gene encodes CDR1 MNHNS and CDR2 SASEGT. Trimming at V came to 1 base and at J to 9 bases, leaving 5 bases not matched to a gene.

The V gene is TRBV3-1, the J gene TRBJ2-1, with TRBD2 as a possible D gene (6 bases). Trimming shortened V by 4 bases and J by 12 bases, and 16 bases separated the two germline ends. The CDR3 totals 13 residues. Germline CDR1 reads LGHDT; CDR2 reads YNNKEL (reference sequence). CDR3 in amino acids: CASSPGGARGQFF. The CDR3 DNA sequence: TGTGCCAGCAGCCCCGGCGGCGCGCGGGGGCAGTTCTTC.

This clonotype has just a few counts. The chain has TRBV6-1 and TRBJ2-3; TRBD2 matches 7 bases. The CDR3 totals 14 residues. The junction had 4 bases not matched to a gene; V was cut back by 0 bases and J by 7 bases. The germline V gene has CDR1 MNHNS and CDR2 SASEGT. CDR3 protein: CASSEAGGPYTQYF. The DNA for the CDR3 is TGTGCCAGCAGTGAAGCGGGAGGGCCTTATACGCAGTATTTT.

This clonotype was detected a few times. The chain employs TRBV27 and TRBJ1-1; weak D call: TRBD1 (5 bases). CDR3 size: 13 residues. V lost 7 bases, J lost 4 bases, and 13 bases lay in between. Per germline, CDR1 MNHEY and CDR2 SMNVEV (reference sequence). For the CDR3, the DNA is TGTGCCAGCACAGTAGCCGGGGGCACTGAAGCTTTCTTT. Translating it yields CASTVAGGTEAFF.

This clonotype was seen repeatedly, ten times or more. V gene TRBV7-9 combines with J gene TRBJ2-7; D remains unclear. The CDR3 extends over 15 amino acids. Germline V gene sequence: CDR1 SEHNR, CDR2 FQNEAQ (reference sequence). V dropped 2 bases and J dropped 0 bases, with 11 bases sitting between them. CDR3 sequence reads: CASSLYPYCSYEQYV. The CDR3 DNA sequence: TGTGCCAGCAGCTTATACCCTTACTGCTCCTACGAGCAGTACGTC.

This clonotype was recorded at least ten times. V usage is TRBV29-1 and J usage is TRBJ2-5, with 7 bases fitting TRBD1. Trimming at V came to 7 bases and at J to 1 base, leaving 6 bases not matched to a gene. From germline, CDR1 is SQVTM and CDR2 ANQGSEA. The CDR3 length is 13 residues. CDR3 sequence: CSARDRVQETQYF. The CDR3 DNA reads TGCAGCGCCCGCGACAGGGTCCAAGAGACCCAGTACTTC.

This clonotype was counted many times. The CDR3 spells CASSESNSGANVLTF. In DNA, the CDR3 is TGTGCCAGCAGTGAAAGTAACTCTGGGGCCAACGTCCTGACTTTC. The chain couples TRBV12-3 or TRBV12-4 to TRBJ2-6; D is uncertain. The V end was cut by 5 bases, the J end by 0 bases, with 8 bases between. The CDR3 spans 15 residues.

This clonotype was seen ten or more times. The chain uses TRBV29-1 and TRBJ2-2, with D perhaps TRBD2 (5 bases). The CDR3 totals 15 residues. Germline CDR1 reads SQVTM; CDR2 reads ANQGSEA. Trimming left V 4 bases short and J 2 bases short, with 14 bases between. The chain's CDR3 is CSVAQGSANTGELFF. The CDR3 DNA reads TGCAGCGTTGCCCAAGGTAGCGCCAACACCGGGGAGCTGTTTTTT.

At least ten counts were recorded for this clonotype. The gene calls are TRBV29-1 and TRBJ1-2; a weak D match, TRBD1 (6 bases). Germline values: CDR1 SQVTM, CDR2 ANQGSEA. Trimming took off 7 bases at V and 6 bases at J, with 21 bases between the two ends. This CDR3 spans 14 amino acids. CDR3 loop: CSGGLGQDSDGYTF. The CDR3 DNA follows: TGCAGCGGGGGGTTGGGGCAGGACAGCGATGGCTACACCTTC.

This clonotype has just a few counts. The gene calls are TRBV4-3 and TRBJ2-3; 11 positions match TRBD2. This CDR3 is built from 16 residues. Unmatched junction bases numbered 4, after V lost 0 bases and J lost 5 bases. CDR1 and CDR2 from the germline V gene are LGHNA and YSLEER. The CDR3 bases are TGCGCCAGCAGCCAAGATCTAGCGGGAGGACAAGATACGCAGTATTTT. Translating gives CASSQDLAGGQDTQYF.

The chain has TRBV27 and TRBJ2-2; the D call may be TRBD1 or TRBD2 (7 bases each). V was pared by 2 bases and J by 7 bases, with 14 bases between. CDR3 length: 15 amino acids. CDR1 is MNHEY and CDR2 is SMNVEV in the germline V gene (reference sequence). The CDR3: CASSLASGGGGELFF. CDR3 bases: TGTGCCAGCAGTTTAGCTTCAGGGGGGGGCGGGGAGCTGTTTTTT.